These 8 T cell receptor beta chains originate from one sample sequenced in a study of T cell changes during pregnancy in multiple sclerosis (dated by TCRdb to between 2017 and 2020). Receptor amplification or capture employed the immunoSEQ multiplex PCR assay. Entries here come from immuneACCESS through TCRdb and include only in-frame sequences with V and J called. Some clones fail to appear in such tables; in the studies checked, an unresolved V gene covers under half of the shortfall, and the cause of the remainder is unknown. Recorded for this sample are around 70,000 clones; 80% to 95% of them occurred a single time. The ten most abundant clones make up 0.29% of the sample. The specimen was CD4+ T cells from peripheral blood mononuclear cells, collected after pregnancy. These receptors were obtained from a female donor with multiple sclerosis, enrolled in a pregnancy study.

This rearrangement joins TRBV9 to TRBJ1-3, with a possible D match to TRBD1 (6 bases). This CDR3 has 16 amino acids. V shed 0 bases and J shed 0 bases, with 10 bases lying between them. CDR1 is SGDLS and CDR2 is YYNGEE in the germline V gene. CDR3 residues: CASSVELRGSGNTIYF. The CDR3 DNA reads TGTGCCAGCAGCGTAGAACTCAGGGGCTCTGGAAACACCATATATTTT.

The rearrangement joins TRBV11-2 to TRBJ2-7; 7 nucleotides match TRBD1. This CDR3 has 14 amino acids. V lost 6 bases, J lost 1 base, and 6 bases stayed unmatched. Germline V gives CDR1 SGHAT, CDR2 FQNNGV. The DNA for the CDR3 is TGTGCCAGCAGACGACAGGGACGTTCCTACGAGCAGTACTTC. Encoded protein: CASRRQGRSYEQYF.

Written as DNA, the CDR3 is TGTGCCAGCAGCTTCTTAGCGGGGGAGGGAGAGACCCAGTACTTC. Protein product: CASSFLAGEGETQYF. The chain carries TRBV5-6 and TRBJ2-5; TRBD2 matches at 9 bases. The V gene's germline CDR1 is SGHDT and CDR2 YYEEEE. Trimming took 2 bases from V and 4 from J; bases not matched to a gene: 6. The CDR3 is 15 residues long.

This clone was counted between two and nine times. This sequence joins TRBV7-9 and TRBJ1-5; D gene uncertain. In germline, CDR1 is SEHNR, CDR2 FQNEAQ (reference sequence). The V and J ends lost 5 bases and 9 bases respectively, with 20 bases between them. The CDR3 covers 15 residues. The chain's CDR3 is CASSPGVGHGSPQHF. CDR3 nucleotide sequence: TGTGCCAGCAGCCCGGGAGTCGGTCACGGGTCGCCCCAGCATTTT.

The rearrangement joins TRBV27 to TRBJ2-2, with D tentatively TRBD2 (6 bases). Germline V gives CDR1 MNHEY, CDR2 SMNVEV (reference sequence). The CDR3 is 16 amino acids. The V gene lost 5 bases and the J gene lost 6 bases, with 19 bases spanning the gap. Written as DNA, the CDR3 is TGTGCCAGCAGTCACGGGACTCCCGGACCGTCCGGGGAGCTGTTTTTT. This translates into CASSHGTPGPSGELFF.

This rearrangement joins TRBV6-1 to TRBJ1-2, with no clear D. The CDR3 has 15 residues. V gave up 5 bases and J gave up 7 bases, with 20 bases separating them. Germline V gene lookup returns CDR1 MNHNS and CDR2 SASEGT. This CDR3 reads CASSSRRTSSGGYTF. The CDR3 DNA sequence: TGTGCCAGCAGTTCGAGAAGGACGTCGAGCGGTGGCTACACCTTC.

The rearrangement joins TRBV10-3 to TRBJ2-7, with TRBD2 as a possible D gene (7 bases). The CDR3 sequence is 15 residues long. CDR1 and CDR2 (germline): ENHRY, SYGVKD. Trimming took off 3 bases at V and 7 bases at J, with 19 bases between the two ends. CDR3 sequence: CAISDPRGGGGEQYF. CDR3 bases: TGTGCCATCAGTGACCCCCGAGGGGGGGGAGGGGAGCAGTACTTC.

The V gene is TRBV5-1, the J gene TRBJ1-4, with D uncertain. The CDR3 covers 18 residues. V dropped 0 bases and J dropped 0 bases, with 15 bases sitting between them. Germline CDR1 reads SGHRS; CDR2 reads YFSETQ. This chain's CDR3 is CASSLELVAEATNEKLFF. The CDR3, as DNA: TGCGCCAGCAGCTTGGAATTGGTAGCAGAAGCAACTAATGAAAAACTGTTTTTT.